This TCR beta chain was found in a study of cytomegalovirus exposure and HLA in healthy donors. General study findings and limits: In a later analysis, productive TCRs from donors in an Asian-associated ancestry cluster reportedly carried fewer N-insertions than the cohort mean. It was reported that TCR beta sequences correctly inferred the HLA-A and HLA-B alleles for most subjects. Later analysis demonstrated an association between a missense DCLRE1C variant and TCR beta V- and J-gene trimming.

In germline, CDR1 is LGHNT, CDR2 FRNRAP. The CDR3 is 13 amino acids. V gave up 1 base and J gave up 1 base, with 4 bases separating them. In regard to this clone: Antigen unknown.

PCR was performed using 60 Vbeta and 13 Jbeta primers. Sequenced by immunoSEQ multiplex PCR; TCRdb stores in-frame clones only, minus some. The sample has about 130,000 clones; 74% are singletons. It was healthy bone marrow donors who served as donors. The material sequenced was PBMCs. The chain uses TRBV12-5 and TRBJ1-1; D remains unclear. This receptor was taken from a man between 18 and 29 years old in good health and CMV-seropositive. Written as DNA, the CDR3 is TGTGCTAGTGGTTTGGACTGGAACACTGAAGCTTTCTTT. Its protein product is CASGLDWNTEAFF.